Listed below are T cell receptor beta chains from one sample, sequenced in a study of CD8 T cells in Susac syndrome. Each CDR3 protein is one row after TCRdb ran MiXCR on the immunoSEQ multiplex PCR reads. This table has some 120,000 distinct CDR3 sequences, 94% appearing once. The material sequenced was CD4+ T cells from PBMCs. These receptors were collected from a human donor with multiple sclerosis. Both conserved end residues are part of each CDR3. The D gene is left open where the match is weak. For some rows the clone size is stated as once, few or many, or as a class when expanded; others skip it.

abundance: NA
d_gene: TRBD1
j_gene: TRBJ2-2
v_gene: TRBV9
CDR3aa: CASMGQGATGELFF
CDR3nt: TGTGCCAGCATGGGTCAGGGGGCTACCGGGGAGCTGTTTTTT

abundance: once
d_gene: TRBD1
j_gene: TRBJ2-7
v_gene: TRBV28
CDR3aa: CASSLGAAGTGREQYF
CDR3nt: TGTGCCAGCAGTTTGGGGGCCGCCGGGACAGGGAGAGAGCAGTACTTC

abundance: NA
d_gene: NA
j_gene: TRBJ2-6
v_gene: TRBV20-1
CDR3aa: CGARAGDSGANVLTF
CDR3nt: TGCGGTGCTAGAGCAGGAGATTCTGGGGCCAACGTCCTGACTTTC

abundance: NA
d_gene: NA
j_gene: TRBJ2-2
v_gene: TRBV6-5
CDR3aa: CASSPPGWTGELFF
CDR3nt: TGTGCCAGCAGTCCCCCCGGTTGGACCGGGGAGCTGTTTTTT

abundance: few
d_gene: NA
j_gene: TRBJ2-7
v_gene: TRBV20-1
CDR3aa: CSATGQPPSYEQYF
CDR3nt: TGCAGTGCTACAGGACAGCCCCCCTCCTACGAGCAGTACTTC

abundance: NA
d_gene: NA
j_gene: TRBJ1-1
v_gene: TRBV7-8
CDR3aa: CASSGEGSRGAFF
CDR3nt: TGTGCCAGCAGCGGGGAAGGGTCACGGGGAGCTTTCTTT

abundance: NA
d_gene: TRBD2
j_gene: TRBJ2-5
v_gene: TRBV10-3
CDR3aa: CAISAGAQETQYF
CDR3nt: TGTGCCATCAGCGCGGGAGCACAAGAGACCCAGTACTTC

abundance: NA
d_gene: TRBD1
j_gene: TRBJ1-5
v_gene: TRBV29-1
CDR3aa: CSVGQGRNQPQHF
CDR3nt: TGCAGCGTTGGACAGGGCCGCAATCAGCCCCAGCATTTT

abundance: once
d_gene: TRBD1
j_gene: TRBJ2-5
v_gene: TRBV7-9
CDR3aa: CAGGQGGAETQYF
CDR3nt: TGTGCCGGGGGACAGGGGGGAGCAGAGACCCAGTACTTC

abundance: NA
d_gene: NA
j_gene: TRBJ2-3
v_gene: TRBV20-1
CDR3aa: CSASPTLDTQYF
CDR3nt: TGCAGTGCTAGTCCTACGCTAGATACGCAGTATTTT

abundance: NA
d_gene: TRBD2
j_gene: TRBJ2-5
v_gene: TRBV28
CDR3aa: CASRLAGGQETQYF
CDR3nt: TGTGCCAGCAGACTAGCGGGAGGCCAAGAGACCCAGTACTTC

abundance: NA
d_gene: TRBD2
j_gene: TRBJ2-7
v_gene: TRBV12-3/TRBV12-4
CDR3aa: CASSTGVLAGGQNEQYF
CDR3nt: TGTGCCAGCAGCACCGGGGTTCTAGCGGGGGGGCAGAACGAGCAGTACTTC

abundance: NA
d_gene: NA
j_gene: TRBJ1-2
v_gene: TRBV20-1
CDR3aa: CSASSGQIYGYTF
CDR3nt: TGCAGTGCTTCCTCTGGACAGATCTATGGCTACACCTTC

abundance: NA
d_gene: TRBD1
j_gene: TRBJ1-1
v_gene: TRBV18
CDR3aa: CASCSQGVLTEAFF
CDR3nt: TGTGCCAGCTGTTCACAGGGGGTTCTGACTGAAGCTTTCTTT

abundance: NA
d_gene: TRBD2
j_gene: TRBJ2-6
v_gene: TRBV7-8
CDR3aa: CASSLRTSGGAGSGANVLTF
CDR3nt: TGTGCCAGCAGCCTAAGGACTAGCGGGGGGGCTGGCTCTGGGGCCAACGTCCTGACTTTC

abundance: NA
d_gene: NA
j_gene: TRBJ2-7
v_gene: TRBV18
CDR3aa: CASSLGRPVYEQYF
CDR3nt: TGTGCCAGCTCACTAGGACGGCCAGTCTACGAGCAGTACTTC

abundance: NA
d_gene: NA
j_gene: TRBJ2-5
v_gene: TRBV19
CDR3aa: CASSIQRSWGETQYF
CDR3nt: TGTGCCAGTAGTATACAGCGGTCCTGGGGAGAGACCCAGTACTTC

abundance: NA
d_gene: NA
j_gene: TRBJ2-7
v_gene: TRBV18
CDR3aa: CASSPPQRYSYEQYF
CDR3nt: TGTGCCAGCTCACCACCCCAACGATATTCCTACGAGCAGTACTTC

abundance: NA
d_gene: NA
j_gene: TRBJ1-2
v_gene: TRBV6-6
CDR3aa: CASSPGTGPLYGYTF
CDR3nt: TGTGCCAGCAGTCCCGGGACGGGACCCCTTTATGGCTACACCTTC

abundance: NA
d_gene: TRBD1
j_gene: TRBJ1-3
v_gene: TRBV12-3/TRBV12-4
CDR3aa: CASSFPTGANTIYF
CDR3nt: TGTGCCAGCAGTTTTCCCACAGGGGCAAACACCATATATTTT

abundance: NA
d_gene: NA
j_gene: TRBJ2-4
v_gene: TRBV29-1
CDR3aa: CSVEGGPRNIQYF
CDR3nt: TGCAGCGTTGAGGGGGGACCTAGAAACATTCAGTACTTC

abundance: NA
d_gene: NA
j_gene: TRBJ1-1
v_gene: TRBV29-1
CDR3aa: CSVAGSNTEAFF
CDR3nt: TGCAGCGTTGCAGGGTCGAACACTGAAGCTTTCTTT

abundance: NA
d_gene: NA
j_gene: TRBJ1-2
v_gene: TRBV14
CDR3aa: CASSQETYGYTF
CDR3nt: TGTGCCAGCAGCCAAGAGACCTATGGCTACACCTTC

abundance: NA
d_gene: NA
j_gene: TRBJ2-2
v_gene: TRBV12-3/TRBV12-4
CDR3aa: CASSPHFGELFF
CDR3nt: TGTGCCAGCAGTCCCCACTTTGGGGAGCTGTTTTTT

abundance: few
d_gene: NA
j_gene: TRBJ1-5
v_gene: TRBV12-3/TRBV12-4
CDR3aa: CASSPQGNQPQHF
CDR3nt: TGTGCCAGCAGTCCCCAGGGAAATCAGCCCCAGCATTTT

abundance: NA
d_gene: NA
j_gene: TRBJ1-1
v_gene: TRBV10-3
CDR3aa: CAISDSSWGTEAFF
CDR3nt: TGTGCCATCAGTGATTCTTCTTGGGGGACTGAAGCTTTCTTT

abundance: NA
d_gene: NA
j_gene: TRBJ1-3
v_gene: TRBV12-3/TRBV12-4
CDR3aa: CASRRGTGNTIYF
CDR3nt: TGTGCCAGCAGGAGGGGGACAGGAAACACCATATATTTT

abundance: NA
d_gene: NA
j_gene: TRBJ2-1
v_gene: TRBV7-9
CDR3aa: CASSLEAYSNEQFF
CDR3nt: TGTGCCAGCAGCTTAGAGGCTTACTCCAATGAGCAGTTCTTC

abundance: NA
d_gene: NA
j_gene: TRBJ1-4
v_gene: TRBV18
CDR3aa: CASSQGHNEKLFF
CDR3nt: TGTGCCAGCTCACAGGGGCATAATGAAAAACTGTTTTTT

abundance: NA
d_gene: NA
j_gene: TRBJ1-4
v_gene: TRBV4-1
CDR3aa: CASSQDGGAATNEKLFF
CDR3nt: TGCGCCAGCAGCCAAGATGGGGGGGCCGCAACTAATGAAAAACTGTTTTTT

abundance: NA
d_gene: NA
j_gene: TRBJ1-2
v_gene: TRBV7-9
CDR3aa: CASSFDDGNYGYTF
CDR3nt: TGTGCCAGCAGCTTCGACGACGGAAACTATGGCTACACCTTC

abundance: NA
d_gene: TRBD1
j_gene: TRBJ2-7
v_gene: TRBV18
CDR3aa: CASSPPDRGLYEQYF
CDR3nt: TGTGCCAGCTCTCCTCCGGACAGGGGGCTATACGAGCAGTACTTC

abundance: NA
d_gene: TRBD1
j_gene: TRBJ1-6
v_gene: TRBV6-2/TRBV6-3
CDR3aa: CASSWTGDSPLHF
CDR3nt: TGTGCCAGCAGTTGGACAGGCGATTCACCCCTCCACTTT

abundance: NA
d_gene: NA
j_gene: TRBJ2-5
v_gene: TRBV3-1
CDR3aa: CASSQVGGSAAEETQYF
CDR3nt: TGTGCCAGCAGCCAAGTGGGTGGTAGCGCGGCGGAAGAGACCCAGTACTTC

abundance: NA
d_gene: NA
j_gene: TRBJ1-1
v_gene: TRBV7-9
CDR3aa: CASSLEWGEAFF
CDR3nt: TGTGCCAGCAGCTTAGAATGGGGTGAAGCTTTCTTT

abundance: NA
d_gene: NA
j_gene: TRBJ2-1
v_gene: TRBV18
CDR3aa: CASSQDLEVSYNEQFF
CDR3nt: TGTGCCAGCTCACAGGATTTGGAAGTCTCCTACAATGAGCAGTTCTTC

abundance: NA
d_gene: NA
j_gene: TRBJ2-1
v_gene: TRBV14
CDR3aa: CASSKVYNEQFF
CDR3nt: TGTGCCAGCTCGAAGGTCTACAATGAGCAGTTCTTC

abundance: NA
d_gene: NA
j_gene: TRBJ2-5
v_gene: TRBV6-5
CDR3aa: CASSYSTGPAGETQYF
CDR3nt: TGTGCCAGCAGTTACTCGACAGGCCCCGCGGGGGAGACCCAGTACTTC

abundance: NA
d_gene: NA
j_gene: TRBJ2-7
v_gene: TRBV14
CDR3aa: CASSQSWVSYEQYF
CDR3nt: TGTGCCAGCAGCCAGAGCTGGGTCTCCTACGAGCAGTACTTC

abundance: NA
d_gene: NA
j_gene: TRBJ2-7
v_gene: TRBV4-2
CDR3aa: CASSLNPGSSYEQYF
CDR3nt: TGTGCCAGCAGCCTCAACCCTGGGAGCTCCTACGAGCAGTACTTC